This T cell receptor (beta chain) derives from a study of T cell responses to AZD1222 COVID-19 vaccine (TCRdb year 2021). For the wider study: AZD1222 recipients with second doses at about 4 weeks or about 12 weeks were pooled, because spike-specific TCR depth and breadth did not differ between schedules. Trial participants were enrolled into age subgroups of 18-55, 56-69 and 70-plus years, which contained approximately 150, 28 and 58 TCR-sequenced participants, respectively. A total of more than 230 trial participants underwent TCR sequencing, of whom nearly 210 had received two doses of AZD1222 and some 25 had received two doses of the MenACWY control vaccine.

About this clone itself: Its binding antigen is unknown. No much larger clonotype is one base removed from it; base qualities were not supplied.

Via the germline V gene (reference sequence), CDR1 is GTSNPN and CDR2 SVGIG. The CDR3 starts with the cysteine, ends with the phenylalanine, and has 17 residues. Only the CDR3 portion is preserved as DNA: 51 bases, with reading frame beginning at the first base. V gives up 0 bases and J gives up 12 bases, and the segment between their germline ends measures 24 bases. The CDR3 regions of human TCRbeta chains were subjected to immunosequencing. The published analysis was carried out like this. TCRs in the repertoires were matched against a reference library of SARS-CoV-2-specific TCRs that had been generated with the MIRA antigen-specificity platform. Breadth was defined as the fraction of unique TCRs that were SARS-CoV-2-associated, and depth was defined as the fraction of total T cells that were SARS-CoV-2-associated. Using the MIRA data, each spike-specific TCR was assigned both to the spike region to which the TCR was reactive and to a CD4 or CD8 class. Log10-transformed breadth and depth values were compared by one-way ANOVA with Sidak's multiple comparisons tests. The table comes from immuneACCESS by way of TCRdb, which keeps in-frame sequences with V and J called. Part of the clones is missing from these tables; in studies checked, under half for an unresolved V gene and the rest for unknown reasons. V and J calls and clone size are as listed in that table; D and trimming were resolved from the DNA. For this sample there are 100,000 or so clones; around 90% appear just once. The ten biggest clones cover around 4% of the sample.

What the work shows at the level of the full study, not this receptor alone: Vaccine-associated CD4 TCRs spanned the whole spike protein, with dominant responses in regions 160-218 and 743-854. No day 14 peak-response samples were available, so repertoires were characterized only after the peak T cell response. Participants were mostly white British, with more females than males. The authors suggested clonal diversity may have been underestimated. Spike-specific TCR breadth and depth rose significantly after two AZD1222 doses compared with day 0 and with MenACWY recipients. Conclusions about previously exposed vaccinees are limited because only six or seven AZD1222 recipients were SARS-CoV-2 seropositive at baseline. In the small 56-69-year group, the increase in depth fell short of significance, most likely because of low power. Reportedly, almost half of the unique spike-specific TCRs recognized epitopes lying outside the regions that are mutated in the B.1.351 and B.1.1.7 variants.

The sample's time point label, in plain terms: baseline before first vaccination. Samples from vaccinated people were obtained from the UK trials COV001 and COV002, which included a single-blind randomized controlled phase 2/3 trial of AZD1222 (ChAdOx1 nCoV-19) in healthy adults. For TCRbeta chain sequencing, PBMC samples were collected from trial participants at day 0 and at day 28 after the second dose. The source of this sequence is an adult in good health. The rearrangement joined TRBV30 to TRBJ1-6; a tentative D match to TRBD1 spans 6 bases. This specimen consisted of peripheral blood, obtained on day 0 of AZD1222 vaccination. This receptor has the CDR3 CAWSVGSQGGGGLPLHF. The nucleotide sequence reads TGTGCCTGGAGTGTAGGGTCACAGGGTGGGGGGGGCCTACCCCTCCACTTT.